This T cell receptor beta chain was identified during a study of long-term antiretroviral therapy in people with HIV (dated by TCRdb to between 2021 and 2024). Context from the whole study: The earliest samples were collected roughly a decade before the 2015 WHO recommendation for immediate ART, at a time when ART was usually postponed until CD4 counts fell. This retrospective serial study examined whether starting ART and sustained HIV suppression were associated with changes in the composition and diversity of the TRB repertoire in peripheral blood. From over 25 adults with confirmed HIV infection, the cohort provided 192 cryopreserved PBMC samples, gathered serially across a mean of roughly 6 years (range 1-12). About a third of the roughly 30 participants with HIV were female. No cross-contamination during QIAcube processing was seen in test extractions of a monoclonal T-cell line run alongside around 34 polyclonal samples. General conclusions and limits of the study: No data were available on ART adherence, viral resistance or therapy changes, limiting inferences about post-ART repertoire changes. Expanded TRB clones identified before ART initiation dominated the repertoire across all time points, though the dominance fluctuated and decreased in many PLHIV after ART. The samples span the years 2004 to 2017, and the ART regimens used at that time may not be as effective as current regimens. Because PBMC availability was limited, only the TCR beta chain was sequenced, with no alpha chain pairing. CDR3 length ranges in HIV repertoires were narrower than in controls, and network structure suggested an antigen-experienced repertoire with only a slight naive shift after ART. Unsorted PBMC were profiled instead of sorted CD4+ and CD8+ T cells because pre-ART samples had limited cell numbers. A significant increase in TRB diversity was found to be associated with ART initiation, although TRB diversity was observed to remain significantly below that of transplant donor controls even after long-term ART.

Sequencing of the TRB variable region was done with the immunoSEQ hsTCRB v3.0 assay at survey level resolution. The target sequencing depth for TRB was about 40,000-55,000 T-cell genomes per sample. TRB libraries were pooled and sequenced on an Illumina MiSeq using a v3 150-cycle kit. As for the original processing: Repertoire analysis was performed in R inside a reproducible Nextflow workflow that covered QC, data transformation and analysis. LymphoSeq2, an R package for AIRR-Seq data exploration, was used to implement custom analyses. A handful of samples yielding fewer than 5000 total TRB sequences were excluded, leaving 188 analyzed HIV repertoires. Among the roughly 180 retained HIV repertoires, 55 to 60 were collected before ART initiation and approximately 130 after ART initiation. Repertoires were downsampled to 5000 TRB nucleotide sequences, with summary statistics averaged over 100 downsampling iterations. Only TRB sequences with CDR3 regions of at least seven amino acids were retained for analysis. A Shannon entropy-derived clonality score and the Gini coefficient were used to measure diversity. Repertoire networks linked the top 5000 CDR3 amino acid sequences whenever two sequences differed by an edit distance of one. For TRB CDR3 amino acid sequences, GLIPH2 was used to predict antigen specificity groups and MHC restriction. CDR3 amino acid sequences were matched against VDJdb and McPAS-TCR to flag known CMV, EBV, HIV or tissue antigen associations. Pre-ART, post-ART and control groups were compared with Wilcoxon signed-rank tests and Holm-Bonferroni correction. The table was pulled from immuneACCESS by TCRdb, which kept in-frame rearrangements only. Such tables lose some clones; where checked, under half of the loss comes from unresolved V genes, and the rest has no known cause. For V, J and clone size, that table is used; D and trimming come from the DNA. For this sample there are approximately 45,000 clones; approximately 89% appear just once. The ten top clones hold 5.1% of the sample.

To be included, a participant needed at least one PBMC sample from before ART initiation plus at least two post-ART samples. All participants with HIV were treated in the United States of America. Before DNA extraction, cryopreserved samples of about 1-11 million PBMC were thawed and then washed. At the time of the earliest PBMC sample, participants with HIV were aged between about 20 and 60 years. PBMC samples were contributed by each participant from 1-4 timepoints before ART initiation and 2-8 timepoints after ART initiation, with a median of 7 samples. Serial HIV viral load, CD4+ T-cell count, ART history and demographic data were obtained for every participant. Genomic DNA was extracted from unsorted PBMC with a Qiagen kit on a QIAcube, with processing performed in batches of 12 samples. From cysteine to phenylalanine, the CDR3 is 12 amino acids long. The kept DNA is CDR3 alone, 36 bases in frame from the first base. The junction shows trimming of 2 bases on V and 11 bases on J, plus 12 bases between the germline ends. The germline V gene encodes CDR1 MNHNS and CDR2 SASEGT.

As for this clone: Its antigen is currently not known. Qualities for individual bases were not recorded, and no much larger clone is one base off.

The specimen was unsorted PBMCs, collected 0.1 years before starting antiretroviral therapy. The sequence links TRBV6-1 to TRBJ1-1; too little of a D gene remains to name it. This receptor was taken from a woman in her 50s with HIV. The CDR3: CASSEHRGGAFF. The base sequence is TGTGCCAGCAGTGAACATCGGGGAGGGGCTTTCTTT.